The text below deals with one T cell receptor beta chain. As yet, its antigen is unknown. Autoimmune disease history or systemic immunosuppression led to patients being barred. This sample stems from a study of OX40 agonist ivuxolimab in advanced cancers. Overall study: At 0.01 to 10 mg/kg, ivuxolimab was administered intravenously to patients every 2 weeks. General study results and limits: Partly responding patients at 0.1-3.0 mg/kg showed some of the smallest clonal expansion.

Measured with immunoSEQ multiplex PCR; TCRdb has only the in-frame clones, and not every one. The sample holds some 83,000 clones, 65% to 90% seen once. Germline CDR1 reads MDHEN; CDR2 reads SYDVKM. Trimming shortened V by 3 bases and J by 6 bases, and 14 bases separated the two germline ends. The CDR3 has 14 residues. This clonotype was sampled from an adult with an advanced solid tumor such as melanoma, head and neck, liver or kidney cancer. Sample: CD4+ or CD8+ T cells sorted from blood, taken in a trial of the OX40 agonist ivuxolimab. The V call is TRBV28, the J call TRBJ1-1, with a weak D call TRBD1 (5 bases). The CDR3 nucleotides are TGTGCCAGCAGTTTTTTGGGGCGAATCCCTGAAGCTTTCTTT. Translating gives CASSFLGRIPEAFF.